These 30 T cell receptor beta chains came from one sample sequenced in a study of blood T cell repertoires in COVID-19. The repertoire was sequenced with immunoSEQ multiplex PCR; TCRdb's copy has only in-frame clones and lacks some. This sample carries some 270,000 clones, approximately 85% of them seen once, and the ten largest clones take 0.85% to 0.9%. Input material: peripheral blood. The receptors were sampled from a human donor with COVID-19, enrolled during active disease. The donor label of this sample is uncertain.

CDR3 sequence reads: CASQRGSSYNEQFF. The CDR3 DNA follows: TGTGCCAGCCAGCGGGGTAGCTCCTACAATGAGCAGTTCTTC. This chain joins TRBV28 and TRBJ2-1; 7 bases fit TRBD2. The germline V gene encodes CDR1 MDHEN and CDR2 SYDVKM. This CDR3 region has 14 residues. V dropped 8 bases and J dropped 0; count of bases not matched to a gene: 4.

The chain's CDR3 is CASSRTGTSASGNTIYF. The DNA for the CDR3 is TGTGCCAGCAGCCGGACCGGGACTTCGGCATCCGGAAACACCATATATTTT. This chain connects TRBV5-5 to TRBJ1-3; D is perhaps TRBD1 (5 bases). The germline CDR1 and CDR2 sequences are SGHKS and YYEKEE (reference sequence). The CDR3 sequence is 17 residues long. The ends were cut back, 4 bases at V and 4 bases at J, with 21 bases in the middle.

The chain combines TRBV6-5 with TRBJ2-7, with 12 bases aligning to TRBD2. The CDR3 is made up of 14 amino acids. From germline, CDR1 is MNHEY and CDR2 SVGAGI. V shed 11 bases, J shed 2 bases, and the junction held 7 bases outside the gene matches. The CDR3 loop is CASPRTSGTYEQYF. The CDR3 nucleotides read TGTGCCTCCCCCCGGACTAGCGGGACCTACGAGCAGTACTTC.

The rearrangement uses TRBV5-4 and TRBJ2-3; TRBD2 matches 13 bases. The V gene end was trimmed by 5 bases and the J gene end by 2 bases; junction bases not matched to a gene: 11. The CDR3 length is 18 residues. The germline V gene has CDR1 SGHNT and CDR2 YYREEE (reference sequence). The CDR3 DNA is TGTGCCAGCAGTCCGACGCGACTAGCGGGAGGCCTCACAGATACGCAGTATTTT. Amino acids: CASSPTRLAGGLTDTQYF.

As concerns this clone: This same CDR3 is encoded by further DNA sequences in the sample. The V and J genes are TRBV3-1 (or the pseudogene TRBV3-2) and TRBJ1-4, with D perhaps TRBD1 (6 bases). Germline V CDR1 and CDR2: LGHDT, YNNKEL (reference sequence). V was pared by 1 base and J by 3 bases, with 12 bases between. The CDR3 is 16 residues long. The DNA for the CDR3 is TGTGCCAGCAGCCAAGCCCTGACAGGAGCTAATGAAAAACTGTTTTTT. Translating it yields CASSQALTGANEKLFF.

V and J are TRBV4-2 and TRBJ2-7, with 11 bases aligning to TRBD2. CDR3 size: 21 residues. Trimming removed 1 base from V and 3 bases from J; junction bases left unmatched: 20. CDR1 and CDR2 (germline): LGHNA, YNFKEQ. CDR3 in amino acids: CASSQGGAGTRSSGRFYEQYF. DNA for the CDR3: TGTGCCAGCAGCCAAGGTGGGGCCGGGACGCGGTCTAGCGGGAGGTTCTACGAGCAGTACTTC.

The V call is TRBV30, the J call TRBJ1-5; a weak D match, TRBD1 (5 bases). Trimming left V 1 base short and J 4 bases short, with 14 bases between. Germline loops: CDR1 GTSNPN, CDR2 SVGIG (reference sequence). The CDR3 is made up of 15 amino acids. The CDR3 DNA sequence: TGTGCCTGGAGTGATCACAGGAACTTAAATCAGCCCCAGCATTTT. Its protein product is CAWSDHRNLNQPQHF.

Worth noting for this clone: This sample also contains other DNA sequences that code for the same CDR3. The rearrangement joins TRBV7-2 to TRBJ2-3; D is unclear. The germline V and J ends were trimmed by 0 bases and 2 bases, with 3 bases remaining between them. The germline CDR1 and CDR2 sequences are SGHTA and FQGNSA. The CDR3 loop spans 13 amino acids. CDR3 sequence reads: CASSLALTDTQYF. CDR3 sequence (DNA): TGTGCCAGCAGCTTAGCCCTCACAGATACGCAGTATTTT.

The V gene is TRBV4-3, the J gene TRBJ1-1; D might be TRBD1 (5 bases). The CDR3 sequence is 15 residues long. The V end lost 0 bases, the J end lost 2 bases, and 10 bases lay between the germline ends. Germline assignment: CDR1 LGHNA and CDR2 YSLEER. For the CDR3, the DNA is TGCGCCAGCAGCCAAGATTGGGGCGCAAACACTGAAGCTTTCTTT. The encoded protein is CASSQDWGANTEAFF.

This chain joins TRBV30 and TRBJ1-1; D not resolved. CDR3 length: 13 residues. Germline values: CDR1 GTSNPN, CDR2 SVGIG (reference sequence). V was clipped by 4 bases and J by 1 base, with 10 bases between them. This CDR3 reads CAWTPKRNTEAFF. The DNA of the CDR3 is TGTGCCTGGACACCGAAGAGGAACACTGAAGCTTTCTTT.

In this sample, this clone turned up once. This rearrangement joins TRBV7-2 to TRBJ2-2, with 7 bases aligning to TRBD1. Germline V gene sequence: CDR1 SGHTA, CDR2 FQGNSA. V was pared by 7 bases and J by 2 bases, with 10 bases of the junction left unmatched. This CDR3 has 16 residues. CDR3 coding DNA: TGTGCCAGCACCGGTATACAGGGGCTTAACACCGGGGAGCTGTTTTTT. Translating gives CASTGIQGLNTGELFF.

This chain links TRBV6-5 with TRBJ2-7; no firm D call. CDR1 is MNHEY, CDR2 SVGAGI, per germline. Trimming pared 6 bases from V and 0 bases from J, leaving 12 bases between. This CDR3 has 14 amino acids. The CDR3: CASRWRHDSYEQYF. CDR3 nucleotides: TGTGCCAGCAGATGGCGACATGACTCCTACGAGCAGTACTTC.

V and J are TRBV2 and TRBJ1-1, with D unresolved. Looked up from germline, CDR1 is SNHLY and CDR2 is FYNNEI. This CDR3 contains 13 residues. Between the trimmed V and J ends, which lost 8 bases and 0 bases, there was a span of 10 bases. CDR3 in amino acids: CASSLFMNTEAFF. The CDR3 region has the DNA TGTGCCAGCTCGTTATTTATGAACACTGAAGCTTTCTTT.

This clone was recorded once. The V gene is TRBV18, the J gene TRBJ2-5; TRBD1 might be the D (6 bases). The germline V and J ends were trimmed by 1 base and 2 bases, with 11 bases remaining between them. Germline V gene sequence: CDR1 KGHSH, CDR2 LQKENI. The CDR3 is made up of 15 amino acids. CDR3 loop: CASSPRGQKQETQYF. The CDR3 bases are TGTGCCAGCTCACCACGCGGACAGAAGCAAGAGACCCAGTACTTC.

The table lists this clone with a few counts. V usage is TRBV2 and J usage is TRBJ2-5, with 8 bases fitting TRBD2. The CDR3 extends over 13 amino acids. Germline values: CDR1 SNHLY, CDR2 FYNNEI. Trimming at V came to 7 bases and at J to 7 bases, leaving 8 bases not matched to a gene. The CDR3 loop reads CASTAGDWGTQYF. In nucleotides, the CDR3 is TGTGCCAGCACAGCGGGGGATTGGGGGACCCAGTACTTC.

The CDR3 spells CASSLRGFNSGYTF. CDR3 sequence (DNA): TGTGCCAGCAGCCTCAGAGGGTTTAACAGTGGCTACACCTTC. The V call is TRBV3-1 (or the pseudogene TRBV3-2), the J call TRBJ1-2; D gene ambiguous. Trimming took off 4 bases at V and 7 bases at J, with 16 bases between the two ends. The CDR3 is 14 residues long. Germline V gene lookup returns CDR1 LGHDT and CDR2 YNNKEL (reference sequence).

The V gene is TRBV7-9, the J gene TRBJ2-2; 7 nucleotides match TRBD2. The CDR3 runs 15 residues. Trimming cost V 5 bases and J 1 base; bases outside gene matches: 4. From germline, CDR1 is SEHNR and CDR2 FQNEAQ (reference sequence). The CDR3 bases are TGTGCCAGCAGCCGAACTAGCGTGAACACCGGGGAGCTGTTTTTT. This sequence encodes CASSRTSVNTGELFF.

This clone was seen a handful of times. The chain carries TRBV25-1 and TRBJ1-1; unclear D gene. This CDR3 is 13 amino acids long. Trimming stripped 7 bases from V and 0 bases from J, with 9 bases between. Germline assignment: CDR1 MGHDK and CDR2 SYGVNS. The CDR3 loop reads CASTKQMNTEAFF. The CDR3 coding sequence is TGTGCCAGCACCAAACAGATGAACACTGAAGCTTTCTTT.

V usage is TRBV21-1 and J usage is TRBJ2-7; TRBD2 reflects the table's D call only, with no check against the DNA. TRBV21-1 has pseudogene status. The CDR3 covers 19 residues. The CDR3 DNA reads as TGTGCCAGCAGCTCAAGAATATACCCCCAAGCGGGACGCCTCTACGAGCAGTACTTC. This translates into CASSSRIYPQAGRLYEQYF.

In its sample, this clone was seen once. The chain employs TRBV30 and TRBJ1-2; D is uncertain. The V and J ends lost 3 bases and 8 bases respectively, with 19 bases between them. This CDR3 is built from 14 residues. Per the germline V gene, CDR1 is GTSNPN and CDR2 is SVGIG (reference sequence). CDR3 sequence reads: CAWRIDAVFGGYTF. CDR3 bases: TGTGCCTGGAGGATAGACGCGGTCTTTGGAGGCTACACCTTC.

The chain is built from TRBV28 and TRBJ1-1; the D gene is possibly TRBD1 (5 bases). CDR1 MDHEN and CDR2 SYDVKM come from the germline V gene. The germline V and J ends were trimmed by 5 bases and 3 bases, with 19 bases remaining between them. The CDR3 contains 16 residues. The CDR3 loop is CASSDPRGLQDTEAFF. CDR3 coding DNA: TGTGCCAGCAGTGATCCCCGGGGACTGCAAGACACTGAAGCTTTCTTT.

Worth noting for this clone: The sample contains more than one DNA sequence encoding this CDR3. The CDR3 coding sequence is TGTGCCAGCAGTTTCCAGGGTTTGGATTCACCCCTCCACTTT. This codes for CASSFQGLDSPLHF. The V call is TRBV27, the J call TRBJ1-6, with D maybe TRBD1 (5 bases). This CDR3 is built from 14 residues. With 3 bases removed from V and 8 bases from J, the gap between germline ends came to 11 bases. CDR1 and CDR2 from the germline V gene are MNHEY and SMNVEV (reference sequence).

J is TRBJ2-1 and V is TRBV7-8; 8 bases fit TRBD1. CDR3 length: 15 residues. Germline CDR1 SGHVS, CDR2 FQNEAQ. V shed 2 bases, J shed 8 bases, and the junction held 8 bases outside the gene matches. The CDR3 sequence: CASSLFTGGTYEQFF. In DNA form, the CDR3 reads TGTGCCAGCAGCTTATTCACAGGGGGGACATATGAGCAGTTCTTC. Full variable domain (rest looked up from reference TRBV7-8 and TRBJ2-1): GAGVSQSPRYKVAKRGQDVALRCDPISGHVSLFWYQQALGQGPEFLTYFQNEAQLDKSGLPSDRFFAERPEGSVSTLKIQRTQQEDSAVYLCASSLFTGGTYEQFFGPGTRLTVL.

The chain couples TRBV7-2 to TRBJ2-7; TRBD2 matches at 9 bases. The CDR3 runs 20 residues. V was clipped by 0 bases and J by 4 bases; unmatched bases: 19. The V gene's germline CDR1 is SGHTA and CDR2 FQGNSA. CDR3 residues: CASSLALGLESSGNRYEQYF. The CDR3, as DNA: TGTGCCAGCAGCTTAGCCTTGGGGTTAGAGTCTAGCGGGAATAGGTACGAGCAGTACTTC.

The V and J genes are TRBV28 and TRBJ1-1, with D possibly matching TRBD1 (6 bases). V was cut by 5 bases and J by 0 bases, with 13 bases left in between. Germline V lookup: CDR1 MDHEN, CDR2 SYDVKM. There are 15 residues in the CDR3. The CDR3 DNA reads TGTGCCAGCAGTCCGCCGACAGGCTTGAACACTGAAGCTTTCTTT. Residues: CASSPPTGLNTEAFF.

The genes are TRBV28 and TRBJ2-1; weak D call: TRBD1 (6 bases). Trimming shortened V by 7 bases and J by 15 bases, and 22 bases separated the two germline ends. There are 13 residues in the CDR3. Per germline, CDR1 MDHEN and CDR2 SYDVKM. In DNA, the CDR3 is TGTGCCAGCATATCCCCAATACAGGGCCCGACGTTCTTC. Protein product: CASISPIQGPTFF.

The rearrangement joins TRBV19 to TRBJ1-5, with TRBD1 matching 10 bases. The CDR3 is made up of 15 amino acids. Losses at the gene ends were 3 bases for V and 4 bases for J; bases not matched to a gene: 3. Germline-derived CDR1 and CDR2 are LNHDA and SQIVND (reference sequence). The CDR3 DNA follows: TGTGCCAGTAGTATCGGGACAGGGGATAATCAGCCCCAGCATTTT. It yields the protein CASSIGTGDNQPQHF.

The rearrangement uses TRBV30 and TRBJ2-1, with 11 bases aligning to TRBD2. Germline V gene lookup returns CDR1 GTSNPN and CDR2 SVGIG (reference sequence). V was pared by 0 bases and J by 4 bases, with 5 bases of the junction left unmatched. The CDR3 sequence is 16 residues long. The DNA for the CDR3 is TGTGCCTGGAGTGTACCGACTAGCGGGAATTACAATGAGCAGTTCTTC. It specifies CAWSVPTSGNYNEQFF.

This clone occurred a few times. The genes are TRBV10-3 and TRBJ1-2; the D gene is possibly TRBD1 (5 bases). The V and J ends lost 3 bases and 2 bases respectively, with 13 bases between them. Germline loops: CDR1 ENHRY, CDR2 SYGVKD. This CDR3 is 15 amino acids long. CDR3 nucleotide sequence: TGTGCCATCAGTGAAGGTACGGGACTAAACTATGGCTACACCTTC. Translated, it gives CAISEGTGLNYGYTF.

This chain connects TRBV28 to TRBJ2-2; no definite D call. Trimming pared 2 bases from V and 7 bases from J, leaving 8 bases between. In germline, CDR1 is MDHEN, CDR2 SYDVKM. The CDR3 totals 13 residues. The CDR3, as DNA: TGTGCCAGCAGTTTAGAATATAGCGGGGAGCTGTTTTTT. This translates into CASSLEYSGELFF.